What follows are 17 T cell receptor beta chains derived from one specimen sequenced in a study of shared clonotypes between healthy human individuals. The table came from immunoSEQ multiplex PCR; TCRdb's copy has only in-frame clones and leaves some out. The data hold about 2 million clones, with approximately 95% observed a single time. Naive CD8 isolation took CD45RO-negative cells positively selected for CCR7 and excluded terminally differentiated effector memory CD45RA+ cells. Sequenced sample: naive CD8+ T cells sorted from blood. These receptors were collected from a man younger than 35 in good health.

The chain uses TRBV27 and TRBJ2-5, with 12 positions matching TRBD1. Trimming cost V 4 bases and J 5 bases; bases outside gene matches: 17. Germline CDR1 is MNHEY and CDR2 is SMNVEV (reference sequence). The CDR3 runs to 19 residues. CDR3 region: CASSSWGAGTGGLGETQYF. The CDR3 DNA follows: TGTGCCAGCAGTTCTTGGGGCGCCGGGACAGGGGGCCTCGGGGAGACCCAGTACTTC.

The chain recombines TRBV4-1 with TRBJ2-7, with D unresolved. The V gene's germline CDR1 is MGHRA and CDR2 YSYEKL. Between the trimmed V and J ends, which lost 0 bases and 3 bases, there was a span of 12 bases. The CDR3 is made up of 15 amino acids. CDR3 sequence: CASSQERQPYYEQYF. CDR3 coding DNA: TGCGCCAGCAGCCAAGAACGCCAGCCATACTACGAGCAGTACTTC.

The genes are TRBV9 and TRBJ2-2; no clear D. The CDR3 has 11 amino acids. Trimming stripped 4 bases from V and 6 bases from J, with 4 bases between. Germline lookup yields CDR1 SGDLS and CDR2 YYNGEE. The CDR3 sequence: CASSLSGELFF. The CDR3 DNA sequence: TGTGCCAGCAGCCTTTCCGGGGAGCTGTTTTTT.

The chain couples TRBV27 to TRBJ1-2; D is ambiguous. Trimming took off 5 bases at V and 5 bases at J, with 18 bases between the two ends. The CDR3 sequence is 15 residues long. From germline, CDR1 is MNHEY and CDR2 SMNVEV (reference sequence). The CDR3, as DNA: TGTGCCAGCAGTCCCGAACAAAAAAGCTTTTATGGCTACACCTTC. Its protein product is CASSPEQKSFYGYTF.

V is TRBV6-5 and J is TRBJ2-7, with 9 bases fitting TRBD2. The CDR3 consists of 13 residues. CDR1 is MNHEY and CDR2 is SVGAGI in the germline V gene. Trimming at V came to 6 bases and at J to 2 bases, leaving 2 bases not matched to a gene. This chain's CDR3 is CASRIAGAYEQYF. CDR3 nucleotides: TGTGCCAGCAGAATAGCGGGAGCCTACGAGCAGTACTTC.

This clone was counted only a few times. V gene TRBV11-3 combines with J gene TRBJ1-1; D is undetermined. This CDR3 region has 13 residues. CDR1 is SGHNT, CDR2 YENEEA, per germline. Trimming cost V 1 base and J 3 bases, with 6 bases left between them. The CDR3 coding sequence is TGTGCCAGCAGCTTAGCGGCGGACACTGAAGCTTTCTTT. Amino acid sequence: CASSLAADTEAFF.

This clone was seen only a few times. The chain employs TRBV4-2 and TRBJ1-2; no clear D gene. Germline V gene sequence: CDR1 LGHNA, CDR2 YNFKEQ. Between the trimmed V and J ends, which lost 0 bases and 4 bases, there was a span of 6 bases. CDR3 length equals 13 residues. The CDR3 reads CASSQEHFYGYTF. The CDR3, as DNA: TGTGCCAGCAGCCAAGAACACTTCTATGGCTACACCTTC.

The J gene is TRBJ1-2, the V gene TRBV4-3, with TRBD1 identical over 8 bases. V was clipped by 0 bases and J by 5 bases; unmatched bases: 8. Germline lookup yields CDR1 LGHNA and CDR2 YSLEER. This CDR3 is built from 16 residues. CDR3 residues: CASSQDLGTGNYGYTF. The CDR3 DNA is TGCGCCAGCAGCCAAGATCTCGGGACAGGAAATTATGGCTACACCTTC.

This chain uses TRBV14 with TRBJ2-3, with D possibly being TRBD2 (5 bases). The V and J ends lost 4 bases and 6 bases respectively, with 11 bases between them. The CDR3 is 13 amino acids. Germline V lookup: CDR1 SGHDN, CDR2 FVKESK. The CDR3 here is CASSPLASDTQYF. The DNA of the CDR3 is TGTGCCAGCAGCCCTCTAGCATCCGATACGCAGTATTTT.

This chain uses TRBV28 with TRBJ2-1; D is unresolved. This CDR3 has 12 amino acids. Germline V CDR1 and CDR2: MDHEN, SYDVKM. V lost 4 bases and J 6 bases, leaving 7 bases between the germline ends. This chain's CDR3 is CASSSIRNEQFF. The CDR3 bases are TGTGCCAGCAGTTCTATACGCAATGAGCAGTTCTTC. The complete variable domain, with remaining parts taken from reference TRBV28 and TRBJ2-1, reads DVKVTQSSRYLVKRTGEKVFLECVQDMDHENMFWYRQDPGLGLRLIYFSYDVKMKEKGDIPEGYSVSREKKERFSLILESASTNQTSMYLCASSSIRNEQFFGPGTRLTVL.

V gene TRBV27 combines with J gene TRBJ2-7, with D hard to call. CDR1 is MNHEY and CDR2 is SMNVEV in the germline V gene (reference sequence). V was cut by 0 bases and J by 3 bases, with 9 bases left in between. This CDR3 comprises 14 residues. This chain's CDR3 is CASSLSPEYYEQYF. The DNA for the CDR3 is TGTGCCAGCAGTTTATCCCCTGAATACTACGAGCAGTACTTC.

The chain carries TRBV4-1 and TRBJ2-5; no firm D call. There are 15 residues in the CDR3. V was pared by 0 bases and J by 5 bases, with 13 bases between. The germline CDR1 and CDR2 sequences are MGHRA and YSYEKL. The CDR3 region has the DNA TGCGCCAGCAGCCAAGATGCGCAGGCTGGGGAGACCCAGTACTTC. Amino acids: CASSQDAQAGETQYF.

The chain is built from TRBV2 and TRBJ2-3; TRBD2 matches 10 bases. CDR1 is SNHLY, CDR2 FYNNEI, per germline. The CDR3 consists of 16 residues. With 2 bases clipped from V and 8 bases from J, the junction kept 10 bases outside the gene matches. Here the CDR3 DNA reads TGTGCCAGCAGTGAATCTAGCGGGGGATTGTTGGGTACGCAGTATTTT. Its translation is CASSESSGGLLGTQYF.

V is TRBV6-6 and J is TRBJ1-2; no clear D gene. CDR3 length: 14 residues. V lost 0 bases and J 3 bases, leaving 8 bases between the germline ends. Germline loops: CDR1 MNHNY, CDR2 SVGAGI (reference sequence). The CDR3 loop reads CASSYSHHYYGYTF. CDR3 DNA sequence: TGTGCCAGCAGTTACTCGCATCATTACTATGGCTACACCTTC.

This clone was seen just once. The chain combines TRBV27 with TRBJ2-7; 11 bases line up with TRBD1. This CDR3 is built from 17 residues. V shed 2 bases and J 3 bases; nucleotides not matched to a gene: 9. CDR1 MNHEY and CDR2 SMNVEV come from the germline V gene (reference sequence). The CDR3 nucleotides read TGTGCCAGCAGTTTAACCGGGACAGGGGGAGAGGGCTACGAGCAGTACTTC. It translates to CASSLTGTGGEGYEQYF.

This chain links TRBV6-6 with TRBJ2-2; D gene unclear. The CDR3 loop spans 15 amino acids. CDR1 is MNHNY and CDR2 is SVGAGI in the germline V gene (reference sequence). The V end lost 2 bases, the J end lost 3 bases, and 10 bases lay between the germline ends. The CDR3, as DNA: TGTGCCAGCAGTTACATAGGACGGGACACCGGGGAGCTGTTTTTT. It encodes CASSYIGRDTGELFF.

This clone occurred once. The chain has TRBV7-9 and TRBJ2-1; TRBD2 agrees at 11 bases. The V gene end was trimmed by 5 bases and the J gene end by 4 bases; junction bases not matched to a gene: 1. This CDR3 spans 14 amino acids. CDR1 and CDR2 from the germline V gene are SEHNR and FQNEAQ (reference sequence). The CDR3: CASSRLAGYNEQFF. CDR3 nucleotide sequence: TGTGCCAGCAGCAGACTAGCGGGGTACAATGAGCAGTTCTTC.